This T cell receptor (beta chain) appears in the sequencing data of a study of blood T cell repertoires in COVID-19. In the study overall: The United States, Italy and Spain were the sources of the acute and convalescent COVID-19 samples. In each case, the material was cDNA or gDNA derived from T cells, B-cell-depleted T cells, or PBMCs.

The table came from immunoSEQ multiplex PCR; TCRdb's copy has only in-frame clones and leaves some out. This table holds a few hundred thousand clones, more than 70% found once. With V trimmed by 2 bases and J by 8 bases, 8 bases remained unmatched. The germline V gene encodes CDR1 MRHNA and CDR2 SNTAGT. The CDR3 spans 17 residues. The chain joins TRBV6-4 to TRBJ2-1; TRBD2 matches at 14 bases. The sequence came from a woman aged 50 to 65 who had recovered from COVID-19. The source material was peripheral blood. The CDR3 loop reads CASSDTGLAGGLDEQFF. In nucleotides, the CDR3 is TGTGCCAGCAGTGACACAGGACTAGCGGGGGGTCTCGATGAGCAGTTCTTC.